The rows below give T cell receptor beta chains drawn from one sample of a study of beta chain features in type 1 diabetes. The method was immunoSEQ multiplex PCR; TCRdb's version includes in-frame clones alone and lacks a portion of them. The profile shows under 450,000 clones, approximately 16% of them singletons. The specimen was naive CD4+ T cells from blood. All receptors come from a woman under 30 in good health. Each CDR3 is given with its conserved first and last residue. The D gene is left open where the match is weak. Rows may omit the clone size; those that give it use once, few, many or a size class.

cdr3_nt,cdr3_aa,v_call,d_call,j_call,clone_size
TGTGCCAGTGCCCAAGCGGGAGGTTACAATGAGCAGTTCTTC,CASAQAGGYNEQFF,TRBV19,TRBD2,TRBJ2-1,NA
TGTGCCAGCAGCCAAGATACTAGAATCTATGAGCAGTTCTTC,CASSQDTRIYEQFF,TRBV4-2,NA,TRBJ2-1,NA
TGTGCCAGTAAAAATAGCGTTTCAGCCTACAATGAGCAGTTCTTC,CASKNSVSAYNEQFF,TRBV28,NA,TRBJ2-1,NA
TGTGCCAGCAGTTCTTGGGGCGGGAGGTTCTACGAGCAGTACTTC,CASSSWGGRFYEQYF,TRBV27,TRBD2,TRBJ2-7,few
TGTGCCAGCTCACTCTCGGGGGGTCAGCCCCAGCATTTT,CASSLSGGQPQHF,TRBV18,NA,TRBJ1-5,NA
TGTGCCAGCAGCTTCGGCCCCCGGGTGGGCAATGAGCAGTTCTTC,CASSFGPRVGNEQFF,TRBV7-9,NA,TRBJ2-1,few
TGCGCCAGCAGCTCACAGGAAGTTAATGAAAAACTGTTTTTT,CASSSQEVNEKLFF,TRBV5-1,NA,TRBJ1-4,NA
TGTGCCTGGAGTGTGATTCCTGGGCTAGCGGGAGGTTACAATGAGCAGTTCTTC,CAWSVIPGLAGGYNEQFF,TRBV30,TRBD2,TRBJ2-1,few
TGCGCCAGCAGCCAACCAGGACAGGGAGCCCCTGGGGCCAACGTCCTGACTTTC,CASSQPGQGAPGANVLTF,TRBV4-1,TRBD1,TRBJ2-6,NA
TGTGCCAGCGAGGAGACGGTAGCCTACAATGAGCAGTTCTTC,CASEETVAYNEQFF,TRBV28,NA,TRBJ2-1,NA
TGTGCCAGCAGTTTACTAGCGGGTGGCTCGCAGTTCTTC,CASSLLAGGSQFF,TRBV28,TRBD2,TRBJ2-1,few
TGTGCCAGCAGTTTATCCCACAGGGCTCAGCCCCAGCATTTT,CASSLSHRAQPQHF,TRBV28,NA,TRBJ1-5,NA
TGTGCCAGCAGTTCCCCGGGGGCGGGGGTATATGGCTACACCTTC,CASSSPGAGVYGYTF,TRBV28,NA,TRBJ1-2,NA
TGTGCCACCACGGAGGGACCCTCCTCTGGGGCCAACGTCCTGACTTTC,CATTEGPSSGANVLTF,TRBV30,NA,TRBJ2-6,few
TGTGCCAGCAGCTTTGGTAGAGCTTACGAGCAGTACTTC,CASSFGRAYEQYF,TRBV5-8,NA,TRBJ2-7,NA
TGTGCCAGCAGTGAAAGCGAAGGCGGGCAGCCCCAGCATTTT,CASSESEGGQPQHF,TRBV6-1,NA,TRBJ1-5,NA
TGCGCCAGCAGCTTGGCAGGGAAATCGAGCGGCTACACCTTC,CASSLAGKSSGYTF,TRBV5-1,NA,TRBJ1-2,few
TGTGCCAGTAGTATAGATCAGGGGACGCATCCGATGGCAGATACGCAGTATTTT,CASSIDQGTHPMADTQYF,TRBV19,NA,TRBJ2-3,NA
TGTGCCAGCAGTCAGACTAGCGGGAGAAGGTACGAGCAGTACTTC,CASSQTSGRRYEQYF,TRBV7-2,TRBD2,TRBJ2-7,NA
TGTGCCATCAGTGCCCGCGGAGTTAAAAATTCTAATGAGCAGTTCTTC,CAISARGVKNSNEQFF,TRBV10-3,NA,TRBJ2-1,NA
TGTGCCAGCAGTTACCCTGGTAAAACTAGCACAGATACGCAGTATTTT,CASSYPGKTSTDTQYF,TRBV6-6,NA,TRBJ2-3,few
TGTGCCAGTAGTATACTAGCGGGAGATAATGAGCAGTTCTTC,CASSILAGDNEQFF,TRBV19,TRBD2,TRBJ2-1,few
TGTGCCAGTAGTATACAGGGTGGACTATGGAATGAGCAGTTCTTC,CASSIQGGLWNEQFF,TRBV19,NA,TRBJ2-1,few
TGTGCCAGCAGCTTGGGCGGGAGACACGATACGCAGTATTTT,CASSLGGRHDTQYF,TRBV5-6,TRBD2,TRBJ2-3,few
TGTGCCTGGAGCGCCGGCCGGGTCTACGAGCAGTACTTC,CAWSAGRVYEQYF,TRBV30,NA,TRBJ2-7,NA
TGTGCCAGCAGGGGCAGCTCCTCCTACGAGCAGTACTTC,CASRGSSSYEQYF,TRBV27,NA,TRBJ2-7,NA
TGTGCCAGCAGCTTGTGGGCCAACTATGGCTACACCTTC,CASSLWANYGYTF,TRBV7-9,NA,TRBJ1-2,NA
TGTGCCAGTCGGAAAGGGGTAAGCTCCTACAATGAGCAGTTCTTC,CASRKGVSSYNEQFF,TRBV28,NA,TRBJ2-1,NA
TGTGCCAGCAGCTTATTACGGACTGCGGATAATGAGCAGTTCTTC,CASSLLRTADNEQFF,TRBV7-9,NA,TRBJ2-1,NA
TGTGCTATACGCCACAGGGGGGGAGAGACCCAGTACTTC,CAIRHRGGETQYF,TRBV12-5,NA,TRBJ2-5,NA
TGCGCCAGCAGCCAAGAACCGGGACAGGGTATCCAGCCCCAGCATTTT,CASSQEPGQGIQPQHF,TRBV4-1,TRBD1,TRBJ1-5,few
TGTGCCAGCAGCGTCGTCTCCTCGAACACTGAAGCTTTCTTT,CASSVVSSNTEAFF,TRBV9,NA,TRBJ1-1,NA
TGTGCCAGCAGTTCATTGGAGCTGTTTTTT,CASSSLELFF,TRBV2,NA,TRBJ2-2,few
TGTGCCAGCGCCTGGGACACCTATGGCTACACCTTC,CASAWDTYGYTF,TRBV25-1,NA,TRBJ1-2,NA
TGCGCCAGCAGCTTGGAACCGAGCGGGAGGCTTTACGAGCAGTACTTC,CASSLEPSGRLYEQYF,TRBV5-1,TRBD2,TRBJ2-7,few
TGTGCCAGCAGTACTTCAGGGTCGGAGTGCACCTTC,CASSTSGSECTF,TRBV2,NA,TRBJ1-2,NA
TGTGCCCGTGGACTAGGACTAGCGGGCTCCTACAATGAGCAGTTCTTC,CARGLGLAGSYNEQFF,TRBV30,TRBD2,TRBJ2-1,few
TGTGCCAGCAGGAACAGGTTTGGAGAGACCCAGTACTTC,CASRNRFGETQYF,TRBV2,NA,TRBJ2-5,NA
TGTGCCAGCACCTACTCCGGGACAGGTGCCCTGTTCTTC,CASTYSGTGALFF,TRBV5-4,TRBD1,TRBJ2-1,few
TGTGCCAGCAGCTTGAGCGGGGCCCCTAGCACAGATACGCAGTATTTT,CASSLSGAPSTDTQYF,TRBV5-4,TRBD2,TRBJ2-3,NA
TGTGCCAGCACCTTTAAGGGGGCGCGGAATGAGCAGTTCTTC,CASTFKGARNEQFF,TRBV13,TRBD1,TRBJ2-1,few
TGTGCCAGCAGCGCCTTGGCAGGGGCGGACAACGAGCAGTACTTC,CASSALAGADNEQYF,TRBV9,NA,TRBJ2-7,NA
TGTGCCAGCAGCTCCCAAGATACGCAGTATTTT,CASSSQDTQYF,TRBV5-6,NA,TRBJ2-3,few
TGTGCCTGGAGTGGACTCCCAGATACGCAGTATTTT,CAWSGLPDTQYF,TRBV30,NA,TRBJ2-3,NA
TGTGCCAGCAGTGAAGCCCAGCGGGGCTACGAGCAGTACTTC,CASSEAQRGYEQYF,TRBV2,TRBD2,TRBJ2-7,few
TGTGCCAGCACGAGGGACAGGGGGAACACTGAAGCTTTCTTT,CASTRDRGNTEAFF,TRBV6-5,TRBD1,TRBJ1-1,NA
TGTGCCAGCAGCCAAGAGGGATACGAGCAGTACTTC,CASSQEGYEQYF,TRBV5-4,NA,TRBJ2-7,NA
TGTGCCAGCAGAGGACAGACGATATATGGCTACACCTTC,CASRGQTIYGYTF,TRBV6-1,NA,TRBJ1-2,few
TGTGCCAGCAGTTGGGGACTAGCGAGATACAATGAGCAGTTCTTC,CASSWGLARYNEQFF,TRBV27,TRBD2,TRBJ2-1,few
TGTGCCAGCAGTGGCCGGGACAGGGATTTATACGAGCAGTACTTC,CASSGRDRDLYEQYF,TRBV6-6,TRBD1,TRBJ2-7,NA
TGCAGCGCATCAGATAGCAATCAGCCCCAGCATTTT,CSASDSNQPQHF,TRBV29-1,NA,TRBJ1-5,few
TGTGCCAGCGGGCGGGGCAAAAACATTCAGTACTTC,CASGRGKNIQYF,TRBV14,NA,TRBJ2-4,few